Shown below are 18 T cell receptor beta chains from a single sample sequenced in a study of chemoradiotherapy in HPV16-positive cancers. The assay was immunoSEQ multiplex PCR, and TCRdb's table has in-frame clones only and misses some. The table includes roughly 5,400 clones, about 90% detected once. The sequences come from blood, collected from a patient who underwent chemoradiotherapy. The receptor set was obtained from a human donor with HPV-associated anogenital cancer.

This clone was detected once. The J gene is TRBJ2-2, the V gene TRBV27, with TRBD1 identical over 8 bases. The CDR3 is 17 residues long. The germline V gene has CDR1 MNHEY and CDR2 SMNVEV (reference sequence). Losses at the gene ends were 5 bases for V and 7 bases for J; bases not matched to a gene: 15. CDR3 bases: TGTGCCAGCAGTCCCGGTTGGGGGACAGGCATTCTCGGGGAGCTGTTTTTT. Translated, it gives CASSPGWGTGILGELFF.

In regard to this clone: The conserved phenylalanine or tryptophan is not found at the CDR3 terminus, so this likely reflects a read error. The limits of the CDR3 on the DNA are not certain, so only TCRdb's listed CDR3 is given. The V and J genes are TRBV18 and TRBJ2-7; the table's D call TRBD1 went unverified against the DNA. CDR1 is KGHSH and CDR2 is LQKENI in the germline V gene. Ends included, the CDR3 has 13 residues. CDR3 protein: CASSDQGQGAPLI.

This chain links TRBV4-2 with TRBJ1-2; the D is unclear. V shed 4 bases and J shed 1 base, with 10 bases lying between them. The V gene's germline CDR1 is LGHNA and CDR2 YNFKEQ. The CDR3 totals 14 residues. DNA for the CDR3: TGTGCCAGCAGCCGGATATTTTTTAACTATGGCTACACCTTC. This translates into CASSRIFFNYGYTF.

In the case of this clone: The junction departs from the called germline gene at one end, perhaps through a read error. The rearrangement links TRBV10-2 to TRBJ1-4; 10 bases are shared with TRBD1. This CDR3 is built from 13 residues. Per the germline V gene, CDR1 is WSHSY and CDR2 is SAAADI. CDR3 nucleotides: TGCGCCAGCCGTGACAGGGGGCATGAAAAACTGTTTTTT. Translation: CASRDRGHEKLFF.

The CDR3 sequence: CASSSYHGGAGQPQHF. In DNA, the CDR3 is TGTGCCAGCAGTTCTTACCACGGGGGCGCGGGTCAGCCCCAGCATTTT. The chain links TRBV6-6 to TRBJ1-5; the D gene is possibly TRBD1 (6 bases). Germline assignment: CDR1 MNHNY and CDR2 SVGAGI (reference sequence). The CDR3 has 16 amino acids. The V and J ends lost 4 bases and 6 bases respectively, with 19 bases between them.

CDR3 in DNA: TGTGCCAGCAGTTTTGGAGGAGGGGGGACCGGGGAGCTGTTTTTT. Its translation is CASSFGGGGTGELFF. This chain joins TRBV28 and TRBJ2-2, with D perhaps being TRBD1 or TRBD2 (6 bases each). Trimming took off 3 bases at V and 5 bases at J, with 13 bases between the two ends. The germline CDR1 and CDR2 sequences are MDHEN and SYDVKM. CDR3 length: 15 amino acids.

The chain links TRBV2 to TRBJ1-5; 8 bases match TRBD1. V shed 3 bases, J shed 0 bases, and the junction held 4 bases outside the gene matches. The CDR3 is 16 residues long. In germline, CDR1 is SNHLY, CDR2 FYNNEI. CDR3 in amino acids: CASSDQGANSNQPQHF. For the CDR3, the DNA is TGTGCCAGCAGTGATCAGGGGGCGAATAGCAATCAGCCCCAGCATTTT.

The genes are TRBV6-6 and TRBJ2-1; D not certain. CDR1 is MNHNY, CDR2 SVGAGI, per germline (reference sequence). The CDR3 spans 15 residues. Trimming took off 0 bases at V and 4 bases at J, with 10 bases between the two ends. The CDR3 loop is CASSYSEYKYNEQFF. DNA for the CDR3: TGTGCCAGCAGTTACTCCGAGTATAAATACAATGAGCAGTTCTTC.

J is TRBJ2-5 and V is TRBV5-4; 8 bases match TRBD2. The CDR3 totals 15 residues. J was trimmed by 4 bases and V by 7 bases; bases with no gene match: 12. The germline gives CDR1 SGHNT, CDR2 YYREEE (reference sequence). The CDR3 spells CASLFRGGALETQYF. The CDR3 bases are TGTGCCAGCCTTTTCCGGGGGGGAGCTTTAGAGACCCAGTACTTC. The entire variable domain, with the rest obtained from reference TRBV5-4 and TRBJ2-5, is as follows: ETGVTQSPTHLIKTRGQQVTLRCSSQSGHNTVSWYQQALGQGPQFIFQYYREEENGRGNFPPRFSGLQFPNYSSELNVNALELDDSALYLCASLFRGGALETQYFGPGTRLLVL.

V gene TRBV5-3 combines with J gene TRBJ2-1, with D tentatively TRBD2 (6 bases). TRBV5-3 is flagged as an ORF with uncertain function. The CDR3 consists of 9 residues. The V end was cut by 5 bases, the J end by 12 bases, with 6 bases between. CDR3 sequence: CARRGLQFF. The CDR3 nucleotides are TGTGCCAGAAGGGGACTGCAGTTCTTC.

This chain connects TRBV18 to TRBJ1-1, with D possibly TRBD1 on 5 matching bases. The CDR3 length is 15 residues. Looked up from germline, CDR1 is KGHSH and CDR2 is LQKENI. The ends were cut back, 5 bases at V and 1 base at J, with 14 bases in the middle. The chain's CDR3 is CASSGTGTGNTEAFF. Written as DNA, the CDR3 is TGTGCCAGCTCAGGAACCGGGACGGGGAACACTGAAGCTTTCTTT.

In this sample, this clone turned up a few times. This chain joins TRBV4-3 and TRBJ2-7; either TRBD1 or TRBD2 may supply D (5 bases each). The germline V gene has CDR1 LGHNA and CDR2 YSLEER. There are 17 residues in the CDR3. V was trimmed by 1 base and J by 3 bases, leaving 19 bases between them. Here the CDR3 DNA reads TGCGCCAGCAGCCAAGGTCCCCTTCGAGAGGGGTACTACGAGCAGTACTTC. Translating gives CASSQGPLREGYYEQYF.

The gene calls are TRBV25-1 and TRBJ2-2, with 8 bases aligning to TRBD1. The CDR3 covers 15 residues. The junction had 7 bases not matched to a gene; V was cut back by 3 bases and J by 7 bases. Germline V CDR1 and CDR2: MGHDK, SYGVNS. The CDR3 loop is CASSDWTGKRGELFF. CDR3 bases: TGTGCCAGCAGTGATTGGACAGGGAAGCGCGGGGAGCTGTTTTTT.

V and J are TRBV5-1 and TRBJ2-2; possible D gene TRBD1, 6 bases. The CDR3 covers 16 residues. CDR1 and CDR2 (germline): SGHRS, YFSETQ. V was trimmed by 5 bases and J by 1 base, leaving 15 bases between them. The CDR3 is CASRVSGTWNTGELFF. The DNA for the CDR3 is TGCGCCAGCAGGGTCTCTGGGACATGGAACACCGGGGAGCTGTTTTTT.

The J gene is TRBJ2-1, the V gene TRBV7-8, with TRBD2 identical over 11 bases. V was pared by 1 base and J by 9 bases, with 5 bases of the junction left unmatched. This CDR3 is 15 amino acids long. The germline V gene encodes CDR1 SGHVS and CDR2 FQNEAQ. The CDR3 coding sequence is TGTGCCAGCAGCTTAGAACTAGCGGGGGTCAGTGAGCAGTTCTTC. Protein product: CASSLELAGVSEQFF.

The count of this clone is one. This same CDR3 is encoded by further DNA sequences in the sample. This chain links TRBV18 with TRBJ2-5, with D hard to call. V lost 6 bases and J 1 base, leaving 12 bases between the germline ends. CDR1 KGHSH and CDR2 LQKENI come from the germline V gene. The CDR3 length is 14 residues. The CDR3 loop reads CASSPFGAQETQYF. DNA for the CDR3: TGTGCCAGCTCCCCCTTTGGAGCCCAAGAGACCCAGTACTTC.

CDR3 sequence reads: CASSLPGPVNTGELFF. The CDR3 region has the DNA TGCGCCAGCAGCTTGCCCGGGCCAGTAAACACCGGGGAGCTGTTTTTT. The chain links TRBV5-1 to TRBJ2-2; no definite D call. CDR1 SGHRS and CDR2 YFSETQ come from the germline V gene. This CDR3 is built from 16 residues. Trimming pared 1 base from V and 2 bases from J, leaving 12 bases between. Full variable domain (rest looked up from reference TRBV5-1 and TRBJ2-2): KAGVTQTPRYLIKTRGQQVTLSCSPISGHRSVSWYQQTPGQGLQFLFEYFSETQRNKGNFPGRFSGRQFSNSRSEMNVSTLELGDSALYLCASSLPGPVNTGELFFGEGSRLTVL.

The chain's CDR3 is CASSEQGSTDTQYF. For the CDR3, the DNA is TGTGCCAGCAGTGAACAGGGTAGTACAGATACGCAGTATTTT. The chain joins TRBV2 to TRBJ2-3; D is perhaps TRBD1 (5 bases). Trimming removed 2 bases from V and 3 bases from J, with 9 bases in between. The CDR3 runs to 14 residues. The germline gives CDR1 SNHLY, CDR2 FYNNEI.